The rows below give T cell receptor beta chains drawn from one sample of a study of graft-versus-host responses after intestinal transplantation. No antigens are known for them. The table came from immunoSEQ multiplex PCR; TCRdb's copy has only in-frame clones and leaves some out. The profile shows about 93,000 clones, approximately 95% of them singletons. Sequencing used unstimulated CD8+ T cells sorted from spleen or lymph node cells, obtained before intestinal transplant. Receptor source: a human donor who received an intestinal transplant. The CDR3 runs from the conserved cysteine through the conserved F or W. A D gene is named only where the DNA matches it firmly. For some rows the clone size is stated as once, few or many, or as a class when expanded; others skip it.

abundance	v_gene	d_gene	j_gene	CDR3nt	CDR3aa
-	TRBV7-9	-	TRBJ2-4	TGTGCCGCCTCGGGGGTGGCCAAAAACATTCAGTACTTC	CAASGVAKNIQYF
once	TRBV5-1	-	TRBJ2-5	TGCGCCAGCAGCTTGGAACAGGAGACCCAGTACTTC	CASSLEQETQYF
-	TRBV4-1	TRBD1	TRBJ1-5	TGCGCCAGCAGCCGGGGTCCGGAAGGTGGGACAGGGGGTTATAGCAATCAGCCCCAGCATTTT	CASSRGPEGGTGGYSNQPQHF
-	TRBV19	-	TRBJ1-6	TGTGCCAGTAGCCGGGGGAGCTCCTATAATTCACCCCTCCACTTT	CASSRGSSYNSPLHF
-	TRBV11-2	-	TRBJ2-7	TGTGCCAGCAGCTCATACGGACAGTACGAGCAGTACTTC	CASSSYGQYEQYF
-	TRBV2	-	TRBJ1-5	TGTGCCAGCAGAGGAGGCCCGGAGAGTGCGCCCCAGCATTTT	CASRGGPESAPQHF
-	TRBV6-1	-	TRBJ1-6	TGTGCCAGCAGTGGTGGAAGATCGGGGGTGTCACCCCTCCACTTT	CASSGGRSGVSPLHF
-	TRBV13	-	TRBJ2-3	TGTGCCAGCAGTGAAGAGGGGCCACAGGGAGAAGCAGATACGCAGTATTTT	CASSEEGPQGEADTQYF
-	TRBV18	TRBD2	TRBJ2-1	TGTGCCAGCTCACCACCTCGCGGGGGAAGCAATGAGCAGTTCTTC	CASSPPRGGSNEQFF
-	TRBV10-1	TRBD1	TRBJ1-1	TGCGCCAGCAGTGAGTCTAGGGGGCCGAACACTGAAGCTTTCTTT	CASSESRGPNTEAFF
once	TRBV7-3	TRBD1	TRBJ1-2	TGTGCCAGCAGCTTGACAGGGGCGGAGATAGGCTACACCTTC	CASSLTGAEIGYTF
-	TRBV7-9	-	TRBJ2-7	TGTGCCAGCAGCTCAAAAGCGGCCCCGTCCTACGAGCAGTACTTC	CASSSKAAPSYEQYF
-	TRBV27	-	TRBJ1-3	TGTGCCAGCAGTCCGAGGGACGGGAGATCGAACACCATATATTTT	CASSPRDGRSNTIYF
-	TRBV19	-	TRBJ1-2	TGTGCCAGTAGTTGGACTTCTAATTCCGGCTACACCTTC	CASSWTSNSGYTF
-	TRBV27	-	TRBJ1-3	TGTGCCAGCGGACGGGCGGCGGGCACCATATATTTT	CASGRAAGTIYF
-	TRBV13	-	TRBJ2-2	TGTGCCAGCAGCTTAGCCCTGGGAGAGGTCACCGGGGAGCTGTTTTTT	CASSLALGEVTGELFF
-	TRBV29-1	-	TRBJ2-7	TGCAGCGTGGACACAGGGTCATGGGAGCAGTACTTC	CSVDTGSWEQYF
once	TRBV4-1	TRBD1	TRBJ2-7	TGCGCCAGCAGCCAATCGGGACAGGGCTACGAGCAGTACTTC	CASSQSGQGYEQYF
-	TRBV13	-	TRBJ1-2	TGTGCCAGCAGCTCCCTCTTGGAGGATAACTATGGCTACACCTTC	CASSSLLEDNYGYTF
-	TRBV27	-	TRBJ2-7	TGTGCCAGCAGGACAGCCACCTACGAGCAGTACTTC	CASRTATYEQYF
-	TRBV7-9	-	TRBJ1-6	TGTGCCAGCAGCTTAGCTCTAACGGGGTCACCCCTCCACTTT	CASSLALTGSPLHF
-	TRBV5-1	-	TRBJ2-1	TGCGCCAGCTTTGTAGCCGTTGGGGAGCAGTTCTTC	CASFVAVGEQFF
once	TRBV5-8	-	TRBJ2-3	TGTGCCAGCAGCTTGGCCGGACAGTTGGATACGCAGTATTTT	CASSLAGQLDTQYF
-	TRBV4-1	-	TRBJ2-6	TGCGCCAGCAGCCAAGGCGCAGGGGGGGCCAACGTCCTGACTTTC	CASSQGAGGANVLTF
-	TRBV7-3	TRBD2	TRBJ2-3	TGTGCCAGCAGCCCGAGCGGGGGGGTCGCAGATACGCAGTATTTT	CASSPSGGVADTQYF
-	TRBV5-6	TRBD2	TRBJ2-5	TGTGCCAGCAGCTTTATGACTAGCGGGATACAAGAGACCCAGTACTTC	CASSFMTSGIQETQYF
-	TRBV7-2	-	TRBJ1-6	TGTGCCAGCAGCTTAACATCCGGGAATTCACCCCTCCACTTT	CASSLTSGNSPLHF
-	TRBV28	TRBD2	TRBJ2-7	TGTGCCAGCAGTTTAAGTGGCTGGGCACTAGCGGGCACCTACGAGCAGTACTTC	CASSLSGWALAGTYEQYF
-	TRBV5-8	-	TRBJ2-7	TGTGCCAGCAGCTTGTATACAGGGAGCGAGCAGTACTTC	CASSLYTGSEQYF
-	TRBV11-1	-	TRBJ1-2	TGTGCCAGCAGCTTATCGGGAGGAACCGGCTACACCTTC	CASSLSGGTGYTF
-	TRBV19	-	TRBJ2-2	TGTGCCAGTAAGGGCAGGGAGGACACCGGGGAGCTGTTTTTT	CASKGREDTGELFF
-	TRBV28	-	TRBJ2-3	TGTGCCAGCAGTCCCATGTTTGCGCAGTATTTT	CASSPMFAQYF
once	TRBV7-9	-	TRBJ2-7	TGTGCCAGCAGCTTAGCGGGAGATCCCTACGAGCAGTACTTC	CASSLAGDPYEQYF
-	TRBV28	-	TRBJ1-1	TGTGCCAGCAGTTTATCCCTCGAGGCAGCGAACACTGAAGCTTTCTTT	CASSLSLEAANTEAFF
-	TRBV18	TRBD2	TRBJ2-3	TGTGCCAGCTCCCGCGGACTAGCGGGATGGAGGTATACGCAGTATTTT	CASSRGLAGWRYTQYF
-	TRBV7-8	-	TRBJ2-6	TGTGCCAGCAGCGCACAGGGTTACGGGGCCAACGTCCTGACTTTC	CASSAQGYGANVLTF
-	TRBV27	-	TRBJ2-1	TGTGCCAGCAGTCAATATAGCTCCTACAATGAGCAGTTCTTC	CASSQYSSYNEQFF
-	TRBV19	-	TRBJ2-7	TGTGCCAGTAGTAAAAATGGGGCCCTTACCTACGAGCAGTACTTC	CASSKNGALTYEQYF
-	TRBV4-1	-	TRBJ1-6	TGCGCCAGCAGCCAACTCGTCACCGGGACACAAAATTCACCCCTCCACTTT	CASSQLVTGTQNSPLHF
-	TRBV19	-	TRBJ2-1	TGTGCCAGTAGTATATCGGGGGAGGAGCAGTTCTTC	CASSISGEEQFF
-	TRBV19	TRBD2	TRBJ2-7	TGTGCCAGTAGTTGGGCTAGCGGGCCCTACGAGCAGTACTTC	CASSWASGPYEQYF